The 9 T cell receptor beta chains presented below share a single source sample, sequenced in a study of vaccination and CD4 T cells after COVID-19. These TCRs are of unknown antigen specificity. With the Oncomine TCR Beta short-read assay, DNA from cultured CD4+ T cells was sequenced. TCRdb re-called the PCR reads with MiXCR, one entry per CDR3 protein. There are some 16,000 distinct CDR3 sequences in the sample; roughly 76% occur only once, and around a sixth lies in the top ten. Regarding treatment: approximately nine-day PBMC culture with coronavirus spike peptide pools or control peptides (ViraFEST assay). The sequenced sample was CD4+ T cells from blood, cultured in vitro. Receptor source: a human donor who had recovered from COVID-19.

On this clonotype: Germline and junction disagree at one end, which may indicate a read error. The J gene is TRBJ2-4, the V gene TRBV7-8; D remains ambiguous. Germline CDR1 is SGHVS and CDR2 is FQNEAQ. The CDR3 is made up of 14 amino acids. CDR3 in amino acids: CASSLEFGKSIQYF. The CDR3, as DNA: TGTGCCAGCAGCTTAGAATTTGGGAAAAGCATTCAGTACTTC.

V gene TRBV7-9 combines with J gene TRBJ2-7; 9 bases fit TRBD1. CDR3 length: 16 residues. Germline V lookup: CDR1 SEHNR, CDR2 FQNEAQ (reference sequence). V dropped 5 bases and J dropped 0; count of bases not matched to a gene: 8. Here the CDR3 reads CASSHLGQGSSYEQYF. The CDR3 coding sequence is TGTGCCAGCAGCCACCTCGGACAGGGGAGCTCCTACGAGCAGTACTTC.

The chain couples TRBV20-1 to TRBJ1-1, with D maybe TRBD1 (5 bases). This CDR3 is 16 amino acids long. Germline CDR1 and CDR2: DFQATT and SNEGSKA (reference sequence). V was pared by 0 bases and J by 0 bases, with 14 bases between. CDR3 sequence (DNA): TGCAGTGCTAGAGATGGGGGGGGAACGATGAACACTGAAGCTTTCTTT. Translation: CSARDGGGTMNTEAFF.

The V call is TRBV24-1, the J call TRBJ2-2; 7 bases map to TRBD2. V shed 1 base and J 3 bases; nucleotides not matched to a gene: 4. Per the germline V gene, CDR1 is KGHDR and CDR2 is SFDVKD. The CDR3 sequence is 16 residues long. CDR3 residues: CATSDFGLADTGELFF. CDR3 sequence (DNA): TGTGCCACCAGTGATTTTGGGCTAGCGGACACCGGGGAGCTGTTTTTT.

The chain joins TRBV6-1 to TRBJ2-7; D perhaps matches TRBD2 (5 bases). V shed 3 bases and J shed 6 bases, with 12 bases lying between them. Germline V gene lookup returns CDR1 MNHNS and CDR2 SASEGT. The CDR3 spans 13 residues. For the CDR3, the DNA is TGTGCCAGCAGTGATCATCTTCGGGGCGAGCAGTACTTC. The encoded protein is CASSDHLRGEQYF.

This chain uses TRBV28 with TRBJ1-5; TRBD1 might be the D (6 bases). The CDR3 extends over 17 amino acids. The V gene's germline CDR1 is MDHEN and CDR2 SYDVKM. Deletions cut 6 bases from V and 0 bases from J, with 18 bases between. CDR3 nucleotide sequence: TGTGCCAGCAGCCGAGATAAGGGGGGGTATAGCAATCAGCCCCAGCATTTT. Protein sequence: CASSRDKGGYSNQPQHF.

V is TRBV10-3 and J is TRBJ2-3, with TRBD1 identical over 12 bases. Germline trimming cut 7 bases from V and 6 bases from J; bases unmatched to any gene: 5. CDR1 and CDR2 from the germline V gene are ENHRY and SYGVKD. The CDR3 sequence is 14 residues long. In DNA, the CDR3 is TGTGCCATCAACCCGGGACAGGGGGCTGATACGCAGTATTTT. Translating it yields CAINPGQGADTQYF.

J is TRBJ2-7 and V is TRBV28; 11 bases match TRBD2. V lost 5 bases, J lost 7 bases, and 10 bases stayed unmatched. The CDR3 is made up of 15 amino acids. Germline V gene sequence: CDR1 MDHEN, CDR2 SYDVKM. CDR3 sequence (DNA): TGTGCCAGCAGTCCTTGGACTAGCGGGCCGGGGGAGCAGTACTTC. Translation: CASSPWTSGPGEQYF.

The chain links TRBV20-1 to TRBJ1-4, with no clear D. V lost 1 base and J 10 bases, leaving 13 bases between the germline ends. The CDR3 length is 13 residues. CDR1 DFQATT and CDR2 SNEGSKA come from the germline V gene (reference sequence). The CDR3 protein is CSARAGQGIKLFF. In DNA form, the CDR3 reads TGCAGTGCTAGAGCTGGCCAAGGGATAAAACTGTTTTTT.